The 30 T cell receptor beta chains reported below all come from one sample, sequenced in a study of cytomegalovirus exposure and HLA in healthy donors. 60 Vbeta and 13 Jbeta primers were used in PCR. Method: immunoSEQ multiplex PCR; TCRdb's copy keeps in-frame clones and lacks some. This sample yields some 150,000 clones, of which 76% are seen a single time; around 1.7% belongs to the top ten. The sample was PBMCs. These receptor sequences come from a woman aged 40 to 50 in good health and CMV-seronegative.

This chain uses TRBV28 with TRBJ2-5; TRBD2 aligns across 7 bases. The germline V gene encodes CDR1 MDHEN and CDR2 SYDVKM. CDR3 size: 15 residues. V lost 6 bases and J lost 2; bases outside the gene matches: 9. In DNA, the CDR3 is TGTGCCAGCAGCCCAGCGGGGAACGCTCAAGAGACCCAGTACTTC. Amino acid sequence: CASSPAGNAQETQYF. The whole variable domain, remainder taken from reference TRBV28 and TRBJ2-5, is DVKVTQSSRYLVKRTGEKVFLECVQDMDHENMFWYRQDPGLGLRLIYFSYDVKMKEKGDIPEGYSVSREKKERFSLILESASTNQTSMYLCASSPAGNAQETQYFGPGTRLLVL.

This clone was counted between two and nine times. The chain carries TRBV18 and TRBJ2-7; D uncertain. The germline gives CDR1 KGHSH, CDR2 LQKENI. The ends were cut back, 1 base at V and 2 bases at J, with 21 bases in the middle. This CDR3 is built from 18 residues. The CDR3 region has the DNA TGTGCCAGCTCACCACTCGTCCCTCGGGTTGTAGGAACCTACGAGCAGTACTTC. Residues: CASSPLVPRVVGTYEQYF.

The gene calls are TRBV5-1 and TRBJ2-5; D possibly corresponds to TRBD2 (6 bases). Per germline, CDR1 SGHRS and CDR2 YFSETQ. Trimming removed 0 bases at V and 5 bases at J, with 11 bases between. The CDR3 is made up of 14 amino acids. The CDR3 nucleotides are TGCGCCAGCAGCTTGGCCGAAGGGAGGGAGACCCAGTACTTC. Translating it yields CASSLAEGRETQYF.

The chain employs TRBV30 and TRBJ2-3, with a weak D call TRBD2 (6 bases). Between the trimmed V and J ends, which lost 0 bases and 6 bases, there was a span of 10 bases. CDR3 length: 13 amino acids. Germline assignment: CDR1 GTSNPN and CDR2 SVGIG (reference sequence). The CDR3 DNA follows: TGTGCCTGGAGTGTAAAGGGAGGCGATACGCAGTATTTT. Translating gives CAWSVKGGDTQYF.

This clone appeared a few times. The chain has TRBV2 and TRBJ1-1, with 7 nucleotides matching TRBD1. The germline V gene encodes CDR1 SNHLY and CDR2 FYNNEI. Trimming took 1 base from V and 6 from J; bases not matched to a gene: 2. This CDR3 has 13 amino acids. The CDR3 spells CASSEGQGAEAFF. The DNA of the CDR3 is TGTGCCAGCAGTGAAGGGCAGGGGGCTGAAGCTTTCTTT. Complete variable domain (other parts from reference TRBV2 and TRBJ1-1): EPEVTQTPSHQVTQMGQEVILRCVPISNHLYFYWYRQILGQKVEFLVSFYNNEISEKSEIFDDQFSVERPDGSNFTLKIRSTKLEDSAMYFCASSEGQGAEAFFGQGTRLTVV.

The rearrangement joins TRBV2 to TRBJ1-3, with no clear D. The CDR3 has 12 residues. The germline V and J ends were trimmed by 5 bases and 4 bases, with 6 bases remaining between them. Germline V gives CDR1 SNHLY, CDR2 FYNNEI. The CDR3 reads CASSQRGNTIYF. The CDR3 DNA follows: TGTGCCAGCAGTCAGCGAGGAAACACCATATATTTT.

J is TRBJ2-7 and V is TRBV6-5; 11 nucleotides agree with TRBD1. Germline V gene data show CDR1 as MNHEY and CDR2 as SVGAGI. The CDR3 sequence is 15 residues long. With 2 bases clipped from V and 3 bases from J, the junction kept 3 bases outside the gene matches. The CDR3 spells CASSYDGTGGYEQYF. Written as DNA, the CDR3 is TGTGCCAGCAGTTACGACGGGACAGGGGGCTACGAGCAGTACTTC.

The chain carries TRBV28 and TRBJ2-1; 10 bases match TRBD1. The V gene end was trimmed by 4 bases and the J gene end by 1 base; junction bases not matched to a gene: 7. Germline V gene lookup returns CDR1 MDHEN and CDR2 SYDVKM. This CDR3 has 17 amino acids. The CDR3 loop reads CASSSPGTGVSYNEQFF. The CDR3 region has the DNA TGTGCCAGCAGTTCTCCAGGGACAGGGGTATCCTACAATGAGCAGTTCTTC.

J is TRBJ2-2 and V is TRBV4-1, with D maybe TRBD1 (6 bases). CDR3 length: 17 residues. Germline CDR1 MGHRA, CDR2 YSYEKL. Trimming left V 7 bases short and J 4 bases short, with 22 bases between. CDR3 coding DNA: TGCGCCAGCAACCGGCGTAATGGGGGCGCGAGCACCGGGGAGCTGTTTTTT. Translating gives CASNRRNGGASTGELFF.

V usage is TRBV15 and J usage is TRBJ2-7, with D perhaps matching TRBD1 (6 bases). CDR1 is LNHNV and CDR2 is YYDKDF in the germline V gene (reference sequence). The ends were cut back, 3 bases at V and 4 bases at J, with 10 bases in the middle. The CDR3 loop spans 13 amino acids. The CDR3 loop reads CATSRGARYEQYF. The CDR3 nucleotides are TGTGCCACCAGCAGGGGGGCTAGGTACGAGCAGTACTTC.

About this clone: A read error may produce the germline difference seen at one junction end. CDR3 nucleotide sequence: TGTGCCAGCATCCACGCCGGGACAGGTGGGACAGGGGGCGCCTCTAACGATGGCTACACCTTC. Translated: CASIHAGTGGTGGASNDGYTF. The rearrangement uses TRBV28 and TRBJ1-2; 12 bases map to TRBD1. This CDR3 is built from 21 residues. The germline V gene encodes CDR1 MDHEN and CDR2 SYDVKM.

The rearrangement uses TRBV5-1 and TRBJ2-1; 8 nucleotides match TRBD2. Germline-derived CDR1 and CDR2 are SGHRS and YFSETQ. The CDR3 is made up of 15 amino acids. Germline trimming cut 4 bases from V and 6 bases from J; bases unmatched to any gene: 9. For the CDR3, the DNA is TGCGCCAGCAGCCTGGGTGGGACTAGATCCAATGAGCAGTTCTTC. Amino acids: CASSLGGTRSNEQFF.

The CDR3: CSVPDRGVYGYTF. DNA of the CDR3: TGCAGCGTACCGGACAGGGGGGTCTATGGCTACACCTTC. The chain is built from TRBV29-1 and TRBJ1-2; TRBD1 matches at 10 bases. J was trimmed by 4 bases and V by 6 bases; bases with no gene match: 5. CDR1 and CDR2 from the germline V gene are SQVTM and ANQGSEA. The CDR3 sequence is 13 residues long.

The rearrangement joins TRBV5-6 to TRBJ2-7; 10 bases align to TRBD2. The CDR3 is made up of 16 amino acids. The V and J ends lost 4 bases and 3 bases, in that order; junction bases with no gene match: 10. Germline CDR1 is SGHDT and CDR2 is YYEEEE. CDR3 loop: CASSEGLAGENYEQYF. The CDR3 DNA reads TGTGCCAGCAGCGAAGGGCTAGCGGGAGAAAACTACGAGCAGTACTTC.

This clone was seen a single time. V is TRBV15 and J is TRBJ2-7; no definite D call. The CDR3 consists of 12 residues. Trimming removed 0 bases from V and 3 bases from J, with 3 bases in between. Per germline, CDR1 LNHNV and CDR2 YYDKDF (reference sequence). The CDR3 DNA sequence: TGTGCCACCAGCAGAGACGGCTACGAGCAGTACTTC. Translated, it gives CATSRDGYEQYF.

In this sample, this clone turned up once. The chain joins TRBV11-2 to TRBJ2-2, with a tentative D call TRBD1 (5 bases). Per germline, CDR1 SGHAT and CDR2 FQNNGV. Trimming shortened V by 5 bases and J by 2 bases, and 18 bases separated the two germline ends. The CDR3 totals 17 residues. CDR3 region: CASSPFWAGPNTGELFF. The CDR3 coding sequence is TGTGCCAGCAGCCCCTTCTGGGCAGGGCCTAACACCGGGGAGCTGTTTTTT. The full variable domain, in which reference TRBV11-2 and TRBJ2-2 provide the parts outside the CDR3, is EAGVAQSPRYKIIEKRQSVAFWCNPISGHATLYWYQQILGQGPKLLIQFQNNGVVDDSQLPKDRFSAERLKGVDSTLKIQPAKLEDSAVYLCASSPFWAGPNTGELFFGEGSRLTVL.

This chain connects TRBV11-3 to TRBJ2-3; 9 bases match TRBD1. The germline CDR1 and CDR2 sequences are SGHNT and YENEEA. The CDR3 has 15 amino acids. Losses at the gene ends were 5 bases for V and 6 bases for J; bases not matched to a gene: 9. The CDR3 DNA reads as TGTGCCAGCAGCGACCGGGACAGGGTTTCGGATACGCAGTATTTT. Translating it yields CASSDRDRVSDTQYF.

V is TRBV6-4 and J is TRBJ2-3; D might be TRBD2 (5 bases). Deletions cut 2 bases from V and 2 bases from J, with 8 bases between. Germline CDR1 is MRHNA and CDR2 is SNTAGT. The length of the CDR3 is 14 residues. The DNA for the CDR3 is TGTGCCAGCAGTGACAAGGACTTCACAGATACGCAGTATTTT. Its translation is CASSDKDFTDTQYF.

This clone is a singleton in its sample. The V and J genes are TRBV27 and TRBJ2-1, with 11 bases identical to TRBD2. V lost 6 bases and J lost 5; bases outside the gene matches: 6. The CDR3 contains 15 residues. CDR1 MNHEY and CDR2 SMNVEV come from the germline V gene (reference sequence). CDR3 sequence: CASSAGTSGNNEQFF. CDR3 in DNA: TGTGCCAGCAGCGCCGGGACTAGCGGCAACAATGAGCAGTTCTTC.

This clone was counted a few times. The chain joins TRBV9 to TRBJ1-3; weak D call: TRBD1 (5 bases). This CDR3 region has 12 residues. Germline assignment: CDR1 SGDLS and CDR2 YYNGEE. CDR3 DNA: TGTACCGGGGGGGACTCTGGAAACACCATATATTTT. This encodes CTGGDSGNTIYF.

The chain recombines TRBV6-4 with TRBJ1-2, with 9 bases fitting TRBD1. V shed 0 bases and J 7 bases; nucleotides not matched to a gene: 12. Germline CDR1 is MRHNA and CDR2 is SNTAGT. CDR3 size: 17 residues. The CDR3 DNA reads TGTGCCAGCAGTGACTCTATCAATTGGGACAGGGCGTCTGGCTACACCTTC. Translated, it gives CASSDSINWDRASGYTF.

This clone appeared a single time. The chain joins TRBV5-1 to TRBJ1-2; 8 nucleotides line up with TRBD1. Per the germline V gene, CDR1 is SGHRS and CDR2 is YFSETQ. J was trimmed by 7 bases and V by 4 bases; bases with no gene match: 12. The CDR3 totals 15 residues. The CDR3 sequence is CASSPRTGTGSGYTF. Here the CDR3 DNA reads TGCGCCAGCAGCCCCCGGACAGGGACCGGGTCTGGCTACACCTTC.

This clone is a singleton in its sample. V usage is TRBV11-3 and J usage is TRBJ2-3; 8 bases map to TRBD2. The germline gives CDR1 SGHNT, CDR2 YENEEA. This CDR3 is built from 15 residues. V dropped 5 bases and J dropped 5; count of bases not matched to a gene: 9. The CDR3 DNA follows: TGTGCCAGCAGCCCCCGGCCTAGCGGGTTAGATACGCAGTATTTT. Protein sequence: CASSPRPSGLDTQYF.

The chain combines TRBV7-8 with TRBJ1-1; tentatively, D is TRBD1 (5 bases). V lost 3 bases, J lost 5 bases, and 16 bases lay in between. Germline lookup yields CDR1 SGHVS and CDR2 FQNEAQ. The CDR3 extends over 15 amino acids. CDR3: CASSFVVGRGTEAFF. The CDR3 DNA follows: TGTGCCAGCAGCTTCGTAGTAGGGCGGGGGACTGAAGCTTTCTTT.

The V and J genes are TRBV6-5 and TRBJ1-1, with D perhaps TRBD1 (6 bases). Germline CDR1 reads MNHEY; CDR2 reads SVGAGI. V dropped 0 bases and J dropped 1 base, with 9 bases sitting between them. The length of the CDR3 is 15 residues. CDR3 sequence: CASSYSSGANTEAFF. The CDR3, as DNA: TGTGCCAGCAGTTACTCGTCAGGGGCGAACACTGAAGCTTTCTTT.

In its sample, this clone is large. The chain uses TRBV10-3 and TRBJ1-1; 8 nucleotides agree with TRBD1. The V gene's germline CDR1 is ENHRY and CDR2 SYGVKD. The CDR3 sequence is 13 residues long. V shed 2 bases and J 4 bases; nucleotides not matched to a gene: 0. The DNA for the CDR3 is TGTGCCATCAGTGAGACAGGGGGCACTGAAGCTTTCTTT. Translating it yields CAISETGGTEAFF.

V is TRBV30 and J is TRBJ2-1, with 9 bases lining up with TRBD2. The CDR3 spans 15 residues. Germline-derived CDR1 and CDR2 are GTSNPN and SVGIG (reference sequence). Losses at the gene ends were 0 bases for V and 3 bases for J; bases not matched to a gene: 3. This CDR3 is CAWSVPSGVYNEQFF. CDR3 in DNA: TGTGCCTGGAGTGTACCTAGCGGGGTCTACAATGAGCAGTTCTTC.

DNA of the CDR3: TGTGCCAGCAGCCAAGATTATTATCCAGGGGCCTACACAGATACGCAGTATTTT. Its translation is CASSQDYYPGAYTDTQYF. The chain combines TRBV14 with TRBJ2-3; tentative D call: TRBD1 (6 bases). V shed 0 bases and J shed 2 bases, with 18 bases lying between them. Germline V gene data show CDR1 as SGHDN and CDR2 as FVKESK. The CDR3 is 18 amino acids.

In the case of this clone: Additional DNA sequences in this sample encode the identical CDR3. The V and J genes are TRBV28 and TRBJ1-5, with D perhaps TRBD1 (5 bases). Trimming pared 5 bases from V and 2 bases from J, leaving 16 bases between. In germline, CDR1 is MDHEN, CDR2 SYDVKM. The CDR3 sequence is 16 residues long. This CDR3 is CASSLSGTGGNQPQHF. CDR3 coding DNA: TGTGCCAGCAGTCTGTCGGGCACAGGAGGCAATCAGCCCCAGCATTTT.

This rearrangement joins TRBV5-4 to TRBJ1-4, with TRBD1 identical over 7 bases. Germline CDR1 reads SGHNT; CDR2 reads YYREEE (reference sequence). V was pared by 7 bases and J by 6 bases, with 15 bases of the junction left unmatched. This CDR3 region has 16 residues. The CDR3 spells CASHQRRGRSDEKLFF. In DNA form, the CDR3 reads TGTGCCAGCCACCAGAGGAGGGGGCGGTCGGATGAAAAACTGTTTTTT.